This TCR beta chain was identified during a study of shared clonotypes between healthy human individuals. CD8 cells regarded as naive lacked CD45RO, were positively chosen for CCR7, and omitted terminally differentiated effector memory CD45RA+ cells. Remarks on this clone: Its antigen is unidentified.

When replicate PCRs were run on sorted subsets, they used 150 to 200 ng DNA, tens of thousands of T cell genomes. The assay was immunoSEQ multiplex PCR, and TCRdb's table has in-frame clones only and misses some. The sample lists about 2,100,000 clones; 85% to 95% were seen once. Overall study results and limits: Rarefaction indicated that sorted-subset sequencing remained incomplete although depth was large.

The sequence derives from a man aged 18 to 35 in good health. Some clones in this sample may be carry-over from other donors' samples. The specimen sequenced was naive CD8+ T cells from PBMCs.

The CDR3 protein is CASSYFAGGTDTQYF. CDR3 coding DNA: TGTGCCAGCAGTTACTTCGCGGGAGGGACAGATACGCAGTATTTT. The genes are TRBV6-6 and TRBJ2-3, with 9 bases identical to TRBD2. Germline values: CDR1 MNHNY, CDR2 SVGAGI (reference sequence). There are 15 residues in the CDR3. V lost 1 base to trimming and J lost 3 bases; unmatched junction nucleotides: 2.